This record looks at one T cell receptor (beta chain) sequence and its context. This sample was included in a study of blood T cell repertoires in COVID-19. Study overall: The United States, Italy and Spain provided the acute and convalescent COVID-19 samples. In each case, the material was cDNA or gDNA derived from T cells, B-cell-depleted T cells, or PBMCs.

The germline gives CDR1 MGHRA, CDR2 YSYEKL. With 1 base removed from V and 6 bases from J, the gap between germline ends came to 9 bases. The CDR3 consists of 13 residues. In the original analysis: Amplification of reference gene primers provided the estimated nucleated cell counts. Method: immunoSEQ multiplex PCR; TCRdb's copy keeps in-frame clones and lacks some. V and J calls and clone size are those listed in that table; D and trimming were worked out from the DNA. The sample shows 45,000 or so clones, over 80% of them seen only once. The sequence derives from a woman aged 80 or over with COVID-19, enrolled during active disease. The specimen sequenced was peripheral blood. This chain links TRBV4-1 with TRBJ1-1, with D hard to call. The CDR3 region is CASSQVVGSEAFF. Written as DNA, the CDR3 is TGCGCCAGCAGCCAAGTAGTTGGTTCTGAAGCTTTCTTT.